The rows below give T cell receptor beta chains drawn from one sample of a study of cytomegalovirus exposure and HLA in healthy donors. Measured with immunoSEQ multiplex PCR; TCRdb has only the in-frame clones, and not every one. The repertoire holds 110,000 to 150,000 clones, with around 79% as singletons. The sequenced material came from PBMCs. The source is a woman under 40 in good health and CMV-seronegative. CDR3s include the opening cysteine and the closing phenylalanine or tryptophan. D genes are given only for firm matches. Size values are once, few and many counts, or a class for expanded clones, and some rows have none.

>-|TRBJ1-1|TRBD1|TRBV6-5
TGTGCCAGCAGGCCAGACAGGGGCCTGAACACTGAAGCTTTCTTT
CASRPDRGLNTEAFF
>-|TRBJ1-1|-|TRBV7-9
TGTGCCAGCAGCCTCCGGAGGACTGAAGCTTTCTTT
CASSLRRTEAFF
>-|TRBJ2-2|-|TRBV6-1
TGTGCCAGCACCGCCGGACAGCCAAACACCGGGGAGCTGTTTTTT
CASTAGQPNTGELFF
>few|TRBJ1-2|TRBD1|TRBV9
TGTGCCAGCAGCGTAGCTCAGGAGGGGGCGCCTAACTATGGCTACACCTTC
CASSVAQEGAPNYGYTF
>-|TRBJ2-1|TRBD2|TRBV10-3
TGTGCCATCAGTGAAGGGCTAGCGGGTTCCAATGAGCAGTTCTTC
CAISEGLAGSNEQFF
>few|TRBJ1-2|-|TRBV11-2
TGTGCCAGCAGCTCAGGGGCAACTTCCCCTCGAGGCTACACCTTC
CASSSGATSPRGYTF
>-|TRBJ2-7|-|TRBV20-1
TGCAGTGCTAGACTCCCCTACGAGCAGTACTTC
CSARLPYEQYF
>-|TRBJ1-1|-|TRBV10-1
TGCGCCAGCAGCGCCCAGTCGAACACTGAAGCTTTCTTT
CASSAQSNTEAFF
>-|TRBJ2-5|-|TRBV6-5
TGTGCCAGCCATACAGGAGCCAAAGAGACCCAGTACTTC
CASHTGAKETQYF
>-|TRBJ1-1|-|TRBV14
TGTGCCAGCAGCCAAGGAGTGAACACTGAAGCTTTCTTT
CASSQGVNTEAFF
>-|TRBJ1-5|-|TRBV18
TGTGCCAGCTCCTACGGGGTCAGCAATCAGCCCCAGCATTTT
CASSYGVSNQPQHF
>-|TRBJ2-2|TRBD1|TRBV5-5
TGTGCCAGCAGCGGGACAGGGAGTCGGAGTTACACCGGGGAGCTGTTTTTT
CASSGTGSRSYTGELFF
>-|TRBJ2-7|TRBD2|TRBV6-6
TGTGCCAGCACCAAAAGCGGGGGGAGCTACGAGCAGTACTTC
CASTKSGGSYEQYF
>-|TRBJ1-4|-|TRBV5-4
TGTGCCAGCAGCTTGGTCGCTAATGAAAAACTGTTTTTT
CASSLVANEKLFF
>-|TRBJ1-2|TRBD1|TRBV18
TGTGCCAGCTCACCCAGGCAGGGGGCGGACATATCGAATGGCTACACCTTC
CASSPRQGADISNGYTF
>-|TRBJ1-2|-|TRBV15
TGTGCCACCAGCAGGGCCGGGAAGGGCCTAGGCTACACCTTC
CATSRAGKGLGYTF
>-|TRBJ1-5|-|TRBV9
TGTGCCAGCAGCGGGGGCGGGGGCAATCAGCCCCAGCATTTT
CASSGGGGNQPQHF
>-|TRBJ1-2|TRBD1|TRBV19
TGTGCCAGTAGTGGACCGACAGGGAACTACAACTATGGCTACACCTTC
CASSGPTGNYNYGYTF
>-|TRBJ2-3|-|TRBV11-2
TGTGCCAGCAGCCTTCGAGGGGGGGCTATAGATACGCAGTATTTT
CASSLRGGAIDTQYF
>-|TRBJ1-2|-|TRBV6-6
TGTGCCAGCAGTTCCGGACTCACGGACTATGGCTACACCTTC
CASSSGLTDYGYTF
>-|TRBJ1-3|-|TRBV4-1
TGCGCCAGCAGCCAGCAAGGGGTAGATGGAAACACCATATATTTT
CASSQQGVDGNTIYF
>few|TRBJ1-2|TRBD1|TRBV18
TGTGCCAGCTCACCCGGGACAGGGATCTTCTATGGCTACACCTTC
CASSPGTGIFYGYTF
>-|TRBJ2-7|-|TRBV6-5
TGTGCCAGCAGCCTTGGAGGCCACGAGCAGTACTTC
CASSLGGHEQYF
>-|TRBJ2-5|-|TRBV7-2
TGTGCCAGCAGCTTAGGAGGCGGGGCGGAGACCCAGTACTTC
CASSLGGGAETQYF
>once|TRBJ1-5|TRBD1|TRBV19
TGTGCCAGTAGCCAGGGACAGGGGATTAGCAATCAGCCCCAGCATTTT
CASSQGQGISNQPQHF
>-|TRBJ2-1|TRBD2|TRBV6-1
TGTGCCAGCAGTGAAAGCGGGGGGGCCGATAAGCAGTTCTTC
CASSESGGADKQFF